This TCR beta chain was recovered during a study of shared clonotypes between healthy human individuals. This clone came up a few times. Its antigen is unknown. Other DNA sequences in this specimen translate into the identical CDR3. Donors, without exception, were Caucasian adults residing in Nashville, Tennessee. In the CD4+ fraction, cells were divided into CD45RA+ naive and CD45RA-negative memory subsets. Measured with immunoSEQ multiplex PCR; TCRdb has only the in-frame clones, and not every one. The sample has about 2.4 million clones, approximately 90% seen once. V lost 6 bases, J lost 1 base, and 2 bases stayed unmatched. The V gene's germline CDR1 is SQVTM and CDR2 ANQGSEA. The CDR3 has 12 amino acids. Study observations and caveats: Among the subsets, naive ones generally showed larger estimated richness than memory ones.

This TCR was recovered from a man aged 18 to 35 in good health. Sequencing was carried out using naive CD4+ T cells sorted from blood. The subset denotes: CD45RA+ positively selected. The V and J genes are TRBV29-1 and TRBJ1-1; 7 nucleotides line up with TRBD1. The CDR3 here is CSVHRGNTEAFF. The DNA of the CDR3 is TGCAGCGTGCACAGGGGGAACACTGAAGCTTTCTTT.